The count of the clone carrying this T cell receptor beta chain is one. Antigen specificity is unknown. A much larger clone differs from this one at a single base, so this may be a read error. This entry comes from a study of spatial heterogeneity in lung cancer. At the level of the study: Sequences of the beta chain were consistently detected in greater numbers than alpha-chain sequences. For the average unique TCR and UMI combination, more than 9.5 occurrences appeared in raw reads. Whole-study findings and limits: Detection of ubiquitous tumor TCRs in blood was higher at resection than follow-up.

Looked up from germline, CDR1 is SGHRS and CDR2 is YFSETQ. V was trimmed by 0 bases and J by 3 bases, leaving 10 bases between them. CDR3 size: 14 residues. Time point specified: sample taken at primary tumor resection. Extraction of whole RNA from tumor, nontumor lung or frozen PBMC preceded unsorted sequencing. Untreated early-stage non-small cell lung cancer patients, roughly 75 in total, were the donors. TCRdb passed the 5' RACE reads through MiXCR, listing each CDR3 protein once. This sample carries tens of thousands of distinct CDR3 sequences, roughly 15% of them seen once, and the ten largest clones take 6.5% to 8.5%.

The sequence was collected from a male donor with early-stage non-small cell lung cancer. Sequenced here: PBMCs, sampled at surgery. The chain joins TRBV5-1 to TRBJ2-7; D ambiguous. CDR3 residues: CASSLDVMCYEQYF. The CDR3 DNA reads TGCGCCAGCAGCTTGGACGTTATGTGCTACGAGCAGTACTTC.